These 20 T cell receptor beta chains came from one sample sequenced in a study of cytomegalovirus exposure and HLA in healthy donors. Primers included in the PCR were 60 Vbeta and 13 Jbeta primers. Produced via immunoSEQ multiplex PCR; TCRdb's table is partial and in-frame only. Found here are 100,000 to 150,000 clones, under 20% of them singletons; the top ten hold about 2.6%. The sequenced sample was PBMCs. The receptors originated from a female donor in good health and CMV-seropositive.

This clone was seen a few times. The chain employs TRBV6-1 and TRBJ2-1, with D perhaps TRBD2 (5 bases). This CDR3 has 14 residues. Germline V lookup: CDR1 MNHNS, CDR2 SASEGT. The V and J ends lost 8 bases and 1 base respectively, with 12 bases between them. CDR3 region: CASLPGNSYNEQFF. CDR3 nucleotide sequence: TGTGCCAGCCTGCCGGGGAATTCCTACAATGAGCAGTTCTTC.

The chain carries TRBV10-3 and TRBJ1-2; D not resolved. Germline loops: CDR1 ENHRY, CDR2 SYGVKD. The V gene lost 5 bases and the J gene lost 2 bases, with 6 bases spanning the gap. The CDR3 is made up of 12 amino acids. The CDR3 is CAISTENYGYTF. CDR3 DNA: TGTGCCATCAGTACAGAAAACTATGGCTACACCTTC.

The V gene is TRBV11-2, the J gene TRBJ2-7; D remains unclear. Germline CDR1 is SGHAT and CDR2 is FQNNGV. Trimming removed 4 bases at V and 4 bases at J, with 11 bases between. CDR3 size: 13 residues. Written as DNA, the CDR3 is TGTGCCAGCAGCTCTCGAGACGGGTACGAGCAGTACTTC. Protein: CASSSRDGYEQYF.

This clone occurred a few times. This sequence joins TRBV27 and TRBJ2-3, with 11 bases that match TRBD2. With 7 bases clipped from V and 5 bases from J, the junction kept 8 bases outside the gene matches. The CDR3 is 15 amino acids. Per the germline V gene, CDR1 is MNHEY and CDR2 is SMNVEV (reference sequence). CDR3 coding DNA: TGTGCCAGCATGATAGCGGGGGGGCCCTTAGATACGCAGTATTTT. It yields the protein CASMIAGGPLDTQYF.

The V and J genes are TRBV5-1 and TRBJ1-4; D is unclear. Germline V lookup: CDR1 SGHRS, CDR2 YFSETQ. The CDR3 runs 14 residues. V dropped 1 base and J dropped 4 bases, with 8 bases sitting between them. The CDR3 region is CASSLTRFNEKLFF. CDR3 DNA: TGCGCCAGCAGCTTGACCAGATTTAATGAAAAACTGTTTTTT. Full variable domain (outside the CDR3, taken from reference TRBV5-1 and TRBJ1-4): KAGVTQTPRYLIKTRGQQVTLSCSPISGHRSVSWYQQTPGQGLQFLFEYFSETQRNKGNFPGRFSGRQFSNSRSEMNVSTLELGDSALYLCASSLTRFNEKLFFGSGTQLSVL.

This chain connects TRBV2 to TRBJ2-7; TRBD2 aligns across 14 bases. CDR1 and CDR2 (germline): SNHLY, FYNNEI. CDR3 length: 17 amino acids. Trimming at V came to 0 bases and at J to 8 bases, leaving 9 bases not matched to a gene. The CDR3 region has the DNA TGTGCCAGCAGTGAAGCCGACGGACTAGCGGGGGGATTCAAGCAGTACTTC. This encodes CASSEADGLAGGFKQYF.

The rearrangement joins TRBV5-6 to TRBJ2-5; 13 bases are shared with TRBD2. V lost 3 bases to trimming and J lost 3 bases; unmatched junction nucleotides: 5. This CDR3 is 16 amino acids long. Germline V gene lookup returns CDR1 SGHDT and CDR2 YYEEEE. CDR3 sequence reads: CASSWTSGGPKETQYF. For the CDR3, the DNA is TGTGCCAGCAGCTGGACTAGCGGGGGACCTAAAGAGACCCAGTACTTC.

This clone was seen a handful of times. The CDR3 coding sequence is TGTGCCAGCAGGTCGGGACAGGGTGGCTATGGCTACACCTTC. This sequence encodes CASRSGQGGYGYTF. The chain couples TRBV2 to TRBJ1-2; 9 bases align to TRBD1. The CDR3 totals 14 residues. Germline V gives CDR1 SNHLY, CDR2 FYNNEI. V lost 6 bases, J lost 4 bases, and 6 bases stayed unmatched. Combining the CDR3 with reference TRBV2 and TRBJ1-2 gives the whole variable domain EPEVTQTPSHQVTQMGQEVILRCVPISNHLYFYWYRQILGQKVEFLVSFYNNEISEKSEIFDDQFSVERPDGSNFTLKIRSTKLEDSAMYFCASRSGQGGYGYTFGSGTRLTVV.

This clone was picked up a small number of times. The rearrangement uses TRBV2 and TRBJ2-5, with TRBD1 matching over 8 bases. Trimming cost V 6 bases and J 4 bases; bases outside gene matches: 1. The germline V gene has CDR1 SNHLY and CDR2 FYNNEI. This CDR3 contains 12 residues. The CDR3: CASRDRAETQYF. As DNA, the CDR3 is TGTGCCAGCAGGGACAGGGCAGAGACCCAGTACTTC.

This rearrangement joins TRBV4-1 to TRBJ1-1, with 9 positions matching TRBD1. CDR3 length: 15 amino acids. The V and J ends lost 5 bases and 5 bases, in that order; junction bases with no gene match: 9. In germline, CDR1 is MGHRA, CDR2 YSYEKL. The CDR3 region is CASSARTGARTEAFF. DNA for the CDR3: TGCGCCAGCAGCGCCCGGACAGGGGCCCGGACTGAAGCTTTCTTT.

This clone was counted only a few times. The rearrangement joins TRBV10-3 to TRBJ2-5; no clear D. Germline lookup yields CDR1 ENHRY and CDR2 SYGVKD. CDR3 length equals 12 residues. Trimming removed 3 bases from V and 3 bases from J, with 5 bases in between. The CDR3 coding sequence is TGTGCCATCAGTGATCGGGAAGAGACCCAGTACTTC. This encodes CAISDREETQYF.

The CDR3 bases are TGTGCCAGTAGTATGGGACAGGATAAGCAGTACTTC. Residues: CASSMGQDKQYF. The genes are TRBV19 and TRBJ2-5; 8 bases match TRBD1. V lost 3 bases and J lost 11; bases outside the gene matches: 5. CDR3 length: 12 residues. The germline V gene has CDR1 LNHDA and CDR2 SQIVND (reference sequence).

This clone was seen only a few times. V and J are TRBV29-1 and TRBJ2-3; 10 bases fit TRBD1. The ends lost 7 bases at V and 4 bases at J; junction bases unmatched: 8. The CDR3 has 14 residues. Per the germline V gene, CDR1 is SQVTM and CDR2 is ANQGSEA. CDR3 region: CSGQTGGAADTQYF. The DNA of the CDR3 is TGCAGCGGACAGACAGGGGGCGCGGCAGATACGCAGTATTTT.

This clone appeared a few times. The V gene is TRBV4-2, the J gene TRBJ1-2; 7 bases fit TRBD1. Unmatched junction bases numbered 11, after V lost 0 bases and J lost 7 bases. This CDR3 comprises 16 residues. Germline-derived CDR1 and CDR2 are LGHNA and YNFKEQ. The chain's CDR3 is CASSQDNGGGSSGYTF. The CDR3, as DNA: TGTGCCAGCAGCCAAGATAATGGAGGGGGCAGCTCTGGCTACACCTTC.

The chain employs TRBV30 and TRBJ2-7; D gene unclear. The germline V gene encodes CDR1 GTSNPN and CDR2 SVGIG (reference sequence). Trimming pared 4 bases from V and 2 bases from J, leaving 6 bases between. The CDR3 contains 11 residues. Here the CDR3 DNA reads TGTGCCTGGATGAACACCTACGAGCAGTACTTC. Amino acid sequence: CAWMNTYEQYF.

This clone was counted a few times. CDR3 sequence (DNA): TGCGCCAGCAGCCAAGAGCTGTTTCCCCAGGGCTACACCTTC. Translating gives CASSQELFPQGYTF. The rearrangement joins TRBV4-3 to TRBJ1-2; D is ambiguous. The CDR3 length is 14 residues. Between the trimmed V and J ends, which lost 0 bases and 8 bases, there was a span of 13 bases. Per the germline V gene, CDR1 is LGHNA and CDR2 is YSLEER.

V usage is TRBV4-3 and J usage is TRBJ1-2; tentative D call: TRBD1 (5 bases). The CDR3 spans 14 residues. Germline values: CDR1 LGHNA, CDR2 YSLEER. Trimming pared 4 bases from V and 3 bases from J, leaving 12 bases between. CDR3 sequence: CASSPLGGYYGYTF. The DNA of the CDR3 is TGCGCCAGCAGCCCTCTGGGGGGGTACTATGGCTACACCTTC.

The V and J genes are TRBV7-6 and TRBJ2-7; D perhaps matches TRBD1 (6 bases). The V end lost 4 bases, the J end lost 3 bases, and 13 bases lay between the germline ends. The CDR3 covers 14 residues. The germline CDR1 and CDR2 sequences are SGHVS and FNYEAQ. CDR3 coding DNA: TGTGCCAGCAGCTCGGGACAAGGGGGCTACGAGCAGTACTTC. Its protein product is CASSSGQGGYEQYF.

This clone was found a few times. The chain recombines TRBV7-9 with TRBJ2-2; D may be TRBD2 (6 bases). CDR1 and CDR2 from the germline V gene are SEHNR and FQNEAQ (reference sequence). The ends were cut back, 3 bases at V and 2 bases at J, with 22 bases in the middle. This CDR3 has 19 residues. The CDR3 DNA sequence: TGTGCCAGCAGCTTCCCCACCCTTGTGGCGGGAATTAACACCGGGGAGCTGTTTTTT. Residues: CASSFPTLVAGINTGELFF. The full variable domain, with the rest looked up from reference TRBV7-9 and TRBJ2-2, is DTGVSQNPRHKITKRGQNVTFRCDPISEHNRLYWYRQTLGQGPEFLTYFQNEAQLEKSRLLSDRFSAERPKGSFSTLEIQRTEQGDSAMYLCASSFPTLVAGINTGELFFGEGSRLTVL.

This clone has a handful of counts. The rearrangement links TRBV7-3 to TRBJ2-5, with a weak D call TRBD1 (6 bases). The CDR3 consists of 16 residues. Germline-derived CDR1 and CDR2 are SGHTA and FQGTGA. Trimming shortened V by 2 bases and J by 5 bases, and 18 bases separated the two germline ends. CDR3 bases: TGTGCCAGCAGCTTATGGGGGCTCGGGACCCGGGAGACCCAGTACTTC. Its translation: CASSLWGLGTRETQYF.